This T cell receptor (beta chain) was sequenced in a study of blood T cell repertoires in COVID-19. Libraries were prepared by immunoSEQ multiplex PCR; TCRdb keeps only in-frame clonotypes and omits some of them. Among approximately 69,000 clones, over 65% were seen once, and the ten largest hold about 18%. The CDR3 loop spans 16 amino acids. CDR1 is SGHAT and CDR2 is FQNNGV in the germline V gene. The V segment lost 5 bases and the J segment 9 bases; nucleotides outside the gene matches: 11. This sequence joins TRBV11-2 and TRBJ2-1; TRBD2 agrees at 12 bases. This clonotype originated in a woman aged 80 or over with acute or convalescent COVID-19. Input material: peripheral blood. The CDR3 here is CASSLAASGRALEQFF. CDR3 sequence (DNA): TGTGCCAGCAGCCTCGCGGCTAGCGGGAGGGCCCTTGAGCAGTTCTTC.